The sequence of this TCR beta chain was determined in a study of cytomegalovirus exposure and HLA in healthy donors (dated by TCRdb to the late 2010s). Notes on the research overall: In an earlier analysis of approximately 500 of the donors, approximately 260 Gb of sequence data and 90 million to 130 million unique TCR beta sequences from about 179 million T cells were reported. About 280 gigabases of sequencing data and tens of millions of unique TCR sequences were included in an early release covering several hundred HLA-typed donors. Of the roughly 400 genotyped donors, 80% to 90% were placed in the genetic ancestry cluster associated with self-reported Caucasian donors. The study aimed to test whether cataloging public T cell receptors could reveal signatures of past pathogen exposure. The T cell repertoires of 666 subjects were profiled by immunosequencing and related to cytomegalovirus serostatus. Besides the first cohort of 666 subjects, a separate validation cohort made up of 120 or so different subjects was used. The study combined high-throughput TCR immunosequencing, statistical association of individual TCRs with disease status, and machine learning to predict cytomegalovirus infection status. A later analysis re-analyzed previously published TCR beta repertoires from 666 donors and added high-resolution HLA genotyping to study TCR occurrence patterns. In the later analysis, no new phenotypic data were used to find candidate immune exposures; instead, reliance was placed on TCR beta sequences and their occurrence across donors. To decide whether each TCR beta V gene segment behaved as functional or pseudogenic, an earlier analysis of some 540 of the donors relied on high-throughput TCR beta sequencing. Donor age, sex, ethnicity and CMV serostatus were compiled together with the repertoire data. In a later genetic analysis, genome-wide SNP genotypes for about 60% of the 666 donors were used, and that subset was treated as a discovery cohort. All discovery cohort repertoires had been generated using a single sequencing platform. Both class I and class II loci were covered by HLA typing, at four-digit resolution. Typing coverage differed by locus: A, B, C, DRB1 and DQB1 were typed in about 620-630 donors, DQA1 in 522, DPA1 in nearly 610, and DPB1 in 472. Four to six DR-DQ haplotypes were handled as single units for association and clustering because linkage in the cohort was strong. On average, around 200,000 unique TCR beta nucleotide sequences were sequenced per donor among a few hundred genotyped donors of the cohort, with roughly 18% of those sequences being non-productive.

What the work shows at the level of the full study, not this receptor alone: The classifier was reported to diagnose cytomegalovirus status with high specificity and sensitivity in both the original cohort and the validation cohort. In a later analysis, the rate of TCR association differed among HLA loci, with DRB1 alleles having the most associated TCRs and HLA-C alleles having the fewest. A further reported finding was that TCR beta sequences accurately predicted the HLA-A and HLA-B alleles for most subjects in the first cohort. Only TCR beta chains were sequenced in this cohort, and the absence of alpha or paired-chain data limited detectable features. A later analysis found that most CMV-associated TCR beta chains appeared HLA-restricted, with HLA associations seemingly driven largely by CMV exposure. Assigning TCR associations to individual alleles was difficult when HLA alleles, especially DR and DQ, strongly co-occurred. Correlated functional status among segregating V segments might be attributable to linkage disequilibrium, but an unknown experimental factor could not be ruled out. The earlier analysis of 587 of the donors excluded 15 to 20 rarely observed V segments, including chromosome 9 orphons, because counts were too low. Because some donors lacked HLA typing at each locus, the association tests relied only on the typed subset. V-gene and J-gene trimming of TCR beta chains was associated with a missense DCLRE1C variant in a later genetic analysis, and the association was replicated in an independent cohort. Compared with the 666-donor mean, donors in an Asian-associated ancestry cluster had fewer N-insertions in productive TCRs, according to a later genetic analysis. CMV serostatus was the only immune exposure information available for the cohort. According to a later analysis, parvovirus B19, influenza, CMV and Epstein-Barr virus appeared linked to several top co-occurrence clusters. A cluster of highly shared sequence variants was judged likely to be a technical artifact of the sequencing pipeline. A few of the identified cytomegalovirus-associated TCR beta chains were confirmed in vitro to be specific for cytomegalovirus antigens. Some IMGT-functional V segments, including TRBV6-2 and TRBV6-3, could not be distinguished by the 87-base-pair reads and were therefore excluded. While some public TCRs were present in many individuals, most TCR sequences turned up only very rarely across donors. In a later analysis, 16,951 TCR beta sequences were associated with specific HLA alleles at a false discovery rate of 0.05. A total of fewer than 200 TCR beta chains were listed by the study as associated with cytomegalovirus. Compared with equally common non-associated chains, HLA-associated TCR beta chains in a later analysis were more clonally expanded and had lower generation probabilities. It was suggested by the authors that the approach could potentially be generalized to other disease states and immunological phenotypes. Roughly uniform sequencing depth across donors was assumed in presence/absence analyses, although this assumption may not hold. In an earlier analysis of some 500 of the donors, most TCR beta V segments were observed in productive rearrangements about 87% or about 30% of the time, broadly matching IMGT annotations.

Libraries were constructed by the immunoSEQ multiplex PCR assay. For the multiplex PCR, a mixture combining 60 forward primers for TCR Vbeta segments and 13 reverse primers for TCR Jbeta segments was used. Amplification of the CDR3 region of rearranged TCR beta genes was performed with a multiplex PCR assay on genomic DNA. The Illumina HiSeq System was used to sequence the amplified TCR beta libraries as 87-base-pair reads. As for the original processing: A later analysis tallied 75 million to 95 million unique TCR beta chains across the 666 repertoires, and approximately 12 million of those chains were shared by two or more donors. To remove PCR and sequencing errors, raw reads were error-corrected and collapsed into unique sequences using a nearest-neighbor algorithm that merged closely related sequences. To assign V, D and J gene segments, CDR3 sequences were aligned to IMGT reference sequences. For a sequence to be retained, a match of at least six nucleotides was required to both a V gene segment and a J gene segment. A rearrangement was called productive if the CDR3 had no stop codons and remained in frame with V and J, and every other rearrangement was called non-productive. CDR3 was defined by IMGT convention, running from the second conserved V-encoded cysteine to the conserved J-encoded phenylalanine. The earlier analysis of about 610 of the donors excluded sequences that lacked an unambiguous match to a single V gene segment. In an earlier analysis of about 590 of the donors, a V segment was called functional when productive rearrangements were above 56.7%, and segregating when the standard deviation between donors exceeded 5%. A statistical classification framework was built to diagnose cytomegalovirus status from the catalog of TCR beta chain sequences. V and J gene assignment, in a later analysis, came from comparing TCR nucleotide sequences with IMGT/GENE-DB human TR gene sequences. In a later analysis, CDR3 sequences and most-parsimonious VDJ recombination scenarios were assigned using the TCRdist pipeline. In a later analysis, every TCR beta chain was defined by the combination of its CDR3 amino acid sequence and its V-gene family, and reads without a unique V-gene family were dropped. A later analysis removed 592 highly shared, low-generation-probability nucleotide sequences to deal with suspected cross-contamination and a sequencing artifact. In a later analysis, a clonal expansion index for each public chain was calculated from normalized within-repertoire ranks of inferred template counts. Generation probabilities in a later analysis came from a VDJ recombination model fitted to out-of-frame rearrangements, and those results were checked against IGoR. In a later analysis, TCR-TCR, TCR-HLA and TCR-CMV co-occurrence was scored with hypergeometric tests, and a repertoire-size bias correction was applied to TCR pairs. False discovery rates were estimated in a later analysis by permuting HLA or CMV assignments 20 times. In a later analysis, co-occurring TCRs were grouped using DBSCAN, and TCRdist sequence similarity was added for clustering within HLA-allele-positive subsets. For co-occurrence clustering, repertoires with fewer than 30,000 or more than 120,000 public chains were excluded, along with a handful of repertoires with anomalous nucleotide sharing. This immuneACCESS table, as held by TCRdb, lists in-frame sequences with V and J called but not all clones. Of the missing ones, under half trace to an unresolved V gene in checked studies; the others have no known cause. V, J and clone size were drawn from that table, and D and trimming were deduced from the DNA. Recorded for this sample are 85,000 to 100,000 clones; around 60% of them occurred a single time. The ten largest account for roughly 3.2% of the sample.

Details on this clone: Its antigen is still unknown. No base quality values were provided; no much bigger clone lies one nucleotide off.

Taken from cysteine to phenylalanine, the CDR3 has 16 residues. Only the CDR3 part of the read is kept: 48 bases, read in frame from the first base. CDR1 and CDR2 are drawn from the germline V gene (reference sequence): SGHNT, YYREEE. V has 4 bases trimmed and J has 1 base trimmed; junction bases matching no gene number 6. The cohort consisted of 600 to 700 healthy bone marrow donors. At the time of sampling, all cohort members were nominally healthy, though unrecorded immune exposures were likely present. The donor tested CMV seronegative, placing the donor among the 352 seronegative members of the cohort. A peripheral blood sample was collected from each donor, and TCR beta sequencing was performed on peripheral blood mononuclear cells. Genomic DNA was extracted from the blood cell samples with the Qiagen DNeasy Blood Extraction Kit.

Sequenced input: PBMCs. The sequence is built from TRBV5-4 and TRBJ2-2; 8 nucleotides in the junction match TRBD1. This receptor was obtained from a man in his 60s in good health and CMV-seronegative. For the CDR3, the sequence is CASSPGGIVNTGELFF. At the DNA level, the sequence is TGTGCCAGCAGCCCAGGGGGCATTGTGAACACCGGGGAGCTGTTTTTT.